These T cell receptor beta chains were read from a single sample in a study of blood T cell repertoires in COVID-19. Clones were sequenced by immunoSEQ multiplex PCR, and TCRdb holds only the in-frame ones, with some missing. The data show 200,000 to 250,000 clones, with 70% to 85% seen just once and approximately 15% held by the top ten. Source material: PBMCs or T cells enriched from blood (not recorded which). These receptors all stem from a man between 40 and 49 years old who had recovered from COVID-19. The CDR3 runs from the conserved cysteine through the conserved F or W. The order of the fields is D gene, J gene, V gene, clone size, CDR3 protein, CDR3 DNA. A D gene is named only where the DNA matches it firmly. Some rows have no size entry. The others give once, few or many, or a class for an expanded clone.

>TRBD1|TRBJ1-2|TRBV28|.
CASSSGQGKFSGYTF
TGTGCCAGCAGTTCTGGACAGGGAAAGTTTAGTGGCTACACCTTC
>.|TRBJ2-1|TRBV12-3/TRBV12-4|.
CASSLLGYNEQFF
TGTGCCAGCAGTTTACTCGGTTACAATGAGCAGTTCTTC
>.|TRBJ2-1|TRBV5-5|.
CASSLAVRGEQFF
TGTGCCAGCAGCTTGGCCGTAAGGGGTGAGCAGTTCTTC
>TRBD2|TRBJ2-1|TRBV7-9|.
CASSSSGGTLGANEQFF
TGTGCCAGCAGCTCCAGCGGGGGGACCCTAGGAGCCAATGAGCAGTTCTTC
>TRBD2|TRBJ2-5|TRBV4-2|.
CASSQELAVETQYF
TGTGCCAGCAGCCAAGAGCTAGCGGTGGAGACCCAGTACTTC
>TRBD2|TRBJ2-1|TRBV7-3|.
CASSPTSGGYYNEQFF
TGTGCCAGCAGCCCAACTAGCGGGGGATATTACAATGAGCAGTTCTTC
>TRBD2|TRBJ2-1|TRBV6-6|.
CASSLTGAGGIEQFF
TGTGCCAGCAGCCTTACGGGGGCGGGAGGGATTGAGCAGTTCTTC
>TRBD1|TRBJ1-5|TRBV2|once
CASSERGTEIEGQPQHF
TGTGCCAGCAGTGAAAGAGGGACAGAAATTGAAGGTCAGCCCCAGCATTTT
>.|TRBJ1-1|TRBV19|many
CASRLVHGGNTEAFF
TGTGCCAGTAGGCTTGTACACGGGGGTAACACTGAAGCTTTCTTT
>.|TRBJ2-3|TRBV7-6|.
CASSLARGGTQYF
TGTGCCAGCAGCTTAGCGAGGGGGGGTACGCAGTATTTT
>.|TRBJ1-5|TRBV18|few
CASSPPWSGARNQPQHF
TGTGCCAGCTCACCACCGTGGTCGGGTGCGCGCAATCAGCCCCAGCATTTT
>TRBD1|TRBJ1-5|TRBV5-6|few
CASSTTGVGVQPQHF
TGTGCCAGCAGTACGACAGGGGTCGGGGTACAGCCCCAGCATTTT
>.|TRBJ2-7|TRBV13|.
CASSWGQDEQYF
TGTGCCAGCAGCTGGGGCCAAGACGAGCAGTACTTC
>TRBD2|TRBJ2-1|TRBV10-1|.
CASTPPLVRLAGVCNEQFF
TGCGCCAGCACTCCACCCCTTGTCCGACTAGCGGGAGTGTGCAATGAGCAGTTCTTC
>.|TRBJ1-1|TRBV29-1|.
CSVEKNRNTEAFF
TGCAGCGTTGAGAAGAACAGGAACACTGAAGCTTTCTTT
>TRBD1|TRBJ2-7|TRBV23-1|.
CASSQSIPTGVVEQYF
TGCGCCAGCAGTCAATCGATTCCGACAGGGGTGGTCGAGCAGTACTTC
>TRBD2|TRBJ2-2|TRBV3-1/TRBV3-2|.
CASSGGPNTGELFF
TGTGCCAGTAGCGGGGGCCCGAACACCGGGGAGCTGTTTTTT
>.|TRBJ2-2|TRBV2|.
CASIPVSSPGELFF
TGTGCCAGCATCCCGGTGAGTAGCCCCGGGGAGCTGTTTTTT
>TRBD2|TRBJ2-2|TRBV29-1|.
CSVTGTSGLDLTGELFF
TGCAGCGTGACCGGGACTAGCGGCCTTGATCTCACCGGGGAGCTGTTTTTT
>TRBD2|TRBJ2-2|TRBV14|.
CASTRLARPGELFF
TGTGCCAGCACCCGACTAGCCCGGCCCGGGGAGCTGTTTTTT
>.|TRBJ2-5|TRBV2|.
CASSADRNQETQYF
TGTGCCAGCAGCGCCGACAGGAATCAAGAGACCCAGTACTTC
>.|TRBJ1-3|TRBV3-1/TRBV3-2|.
CASSQDRVRRSGNTIYF
TGTGCCAGCAGCCAAGATCGGGTTCGGAGGTCTGGAAACACCATATATTTT
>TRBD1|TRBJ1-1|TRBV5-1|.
CASSSIQGASEAFF
TGCGCCAGCAGCTCCATACAGGGGGCATCTGAAGCTTTCTTT
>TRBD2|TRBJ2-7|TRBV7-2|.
CASSLSGGAGGGEQYF
TGTGCCAGCAGCTTAAGCGGGGGGGCCGGTGGAGGCGAGCAGTACTTC
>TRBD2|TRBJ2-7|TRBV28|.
CASGLAGDEQYF
TGTGCAAGCGGACTAGCGGGAGACGAGCAGTACTTC